A single count supports the clone carrying this T cell receptor beta chain. This specimen comes from a study of blood T cell repertoires in COVID-19. For the study at large: The United States, Italy and Spain provided the acute and convalescent COVID-19 samples. T cells, B-cell-depleted T cells, or PBMCs supplied cDNA or gDNA.

The CDR3 loop spans 14 amino acids. V shed 3 bases and J 7 bases; nucleotides not matched to a gene: 4. Per germline, CDR1 SGHTA and CDR2 FQGNSA. Enrollment of patients from Seattle took place during active infection, with longitudinal follow-up. Data came from immunoSEQ multiplex PCR; TCRdb stores just in-frame clones and leaves some out. The data hold 250,000 to 350,000 clones, with roughly 84% observed a single time. The genes are TRBV7-2 and TRBJ1-4, with 8 bases matching TRBD1. The specimen sequenced was peripheral blood. This receptor was identified in a human donor with COVID-19, enrolled during active disease. The donor label of this sample is uncertain. The CDR3 loop reads CASSFQGAGEKLFF. The CDR3 DNA reads as TGTGCCAGCAGCTTCCAGGGGGCGGGTGAAAAACTGTTTTTT.